This T cell receptor (beta chain) derives from a study of blood T cell repertoires in COVID-19. Study in general: Material from acute and convalescent COVID-19 was sourced from the United States, Italy and Spain.

Source study methods: Estimation of nucleated cell counts was performed using reference gene primer amplification. This table comes from immunoSEQ multiplex PCR, and its TCRdb copy is limited to in-frame clones, with some not included. V and J calls and clone size come straight from that table; D and trimming were deduced from the DNA. The sample holds 200,000 to 250,000 clones, roughly nine tenths seen once. CDR3 length: 15 amino acids. CDR1 is KGHSH and CDR2 is LQKENI in the germline V gene. The V and J ends lost 3 bases and 7 bases, in that order; junction bases with no gene match: 6. A single count supports this clone.

The receptor's source is a woman aged 45-60 years with acute or convalescent COVID-19. Sample: peripheral blood. The V call is TRBV18, the J call TRBJ1-6; TRBD1 agrees at 7 bases. CDR3 sequence (DNA): TGTGCCAGCTCACCTGACAGGGTTTGGAATTCACCCCTCCACTTT. It codes for CASSPDRVWNSPLHF. The full variable domain, rest sourced from reference TRBV18 and TRBJ1-6, is NAGVMQNPRHLVRRRGQEARLRCSPMKGHSHVYWYRQLPEEGLKFMVYLQKENIIDESGMPKERFSAEFPKEGPSILRIQQVVRGDSAAYFCASSPDRVWNSPLHFGNGTRLTVT.